These T cell receptor beta chains were read from a single sample in a study of early T cells in non-severe SARS-CoV-2 infection. TCRdb ran MiXCR on the 5' RACE reads and lists one entry per CDR3 protein. The sample has 25,000 to 35,000 distinct CDR3 sequences, around 7% seen once. The sample comprised whole blood. These receptors all stem from an adult who was a healthcare worker with PCR-confirmed SARS-CoV-2 infection or an uninfected control (not recorded which). Both conserved end residues are trimmed from each CDR3. The order of the fields is V gene, J gene, CDR3 protein.

TRBV19	TRBJ1-5	ASRSQGHQPQH
TRBV11-2	TRBJ2-3	ASSRLAGAFTDTQY
TRBV6-6	TRBJ2-7	ASSYGDRGHEQY
TRBV6-1	TRBJ1-2	ASSDGPNYGYT
TRBV20-1	TRBJ1-2	SARSLGTTYGYT
TRBV27	TRBJ2-7	ASSAPGTGFYEQY
TRBV7-3	TRBJ2-7	ASSYTGGRLSEQY
TRBV28	TRBJ1-5	ASSLADRVNQHQH
TRBV12-3/TRBV12-4	TRBJ1-5	ASSTGQSQPQH
TRBV4-1	TRBJ1-1	ASSQGPRGTEAF
TRBV10-2	TRBJ1-2	ASSESKGQGIAGYT
TRBV27	TRBJ2-3	ASSPIGTGLGDTQY